A selection of T cell receptor beta chains follows, all from one sample in a study of blood T cell repertoires in COVID-19. The method was immunoSEQ multiplex PCR; TCRdb's version includes in-frame clones alone and lacks a portion of them. This sample carries 95,000 to 150,000 clones, just under 80% of them seen once, and the ten largest clones take approximately 16%. Sequences were obtained from peripheral blood. The receptor set was obtained from a man between 60 and 75 years old with active or convalescent COVID-19. The CDR3 runs from the conserved cysteine through the conserved F or W. A D gene is named only where the DNA matches it firmly. Not every row has a clone size; where given, it reads once, few, many or a size class.

v_gene	d_gene	j_gene	abundance	len	CDR3aa	CDR3nt
TRBV5-6	NA	TRBJ1-2	once	14	CASIKMGGSYGYTF	TGTGCCAGCATCAAAATGGGGGGGAGCTATGGCTACACCTTC
TRBV18	TRBD2	TRBJ2-1	NA	15	CASSPPSGRDNEQFF	TGTGCCAGCTCACCACCTAGCGGGAGGGACAATGAGCAGTTCTTC
TRBV12-5	NA	TRBJ2-1	NA	13	CASGSETGSEQFF	TGTGCTAGTGGCTCGGAGACGGGAAGCGAGCAGTTCTTC
TRBV28	TRBD1	TRBJ2-1	NA	15	CASSRGGQRRYEQFF	TGTGCCAGCAGCCGAGGGGGACAGAGAAGATATGAGCAGTTCTTC
TRBV10-3	NA	TRBJ2-7	NA	15	CAISGAGTYSYEQYF	TGTGCCATCAGTGGTGCCGGGACATACTCCTACGAGCAGTACTTC
TRBV30	NA	TRBJ2-1	NA	11	CAWSSINEQFF	TGTGCCTGGAGTTCTATCAATGAGCAGTTCTTC
TRBV12-5	TRBD2	TRBJ2-2	NA	18	CASGLVLGGRKNTGELFF	TGTGCTAGTGGTTTGGTACTTGGCGGGAGGAAGAACACCGGGGAGCTGTTTTTT
TRBV3-1/TRBV3-2	TRBD2	TRBJ2-3	NA	15	CASREAGTSANTQYF	TGTGCCAGCAGGGAGGCGGGGACTAGTGCAAATACGCAGTATTTT
TRBV11-3	NA	TRBJ2-1	NA	17	CASSLDRSPSTHNEQFF	TGTGCCAGCAGCTTAGATCGATCGCCGAGCACGCACAATGAGCAGTTCTTC
TRBV7-9	TRBD2	TRBJ2-7	NA	15	CASSLSGGGPYEQYF	TGTGCCAGCAGCTTATCGGGGGGGGGCCCCTACGAGCAGTACTTC
TRBV27	TRBD1	TRBJ1-5	NA	14	CASSARGMHQPQHF	TGTGCCAGCAGTGCCAGGGGGATGCATCAGCCCCAGCATTTT
TRBV7-9	NA	TRBJ1-4	NA	15	CASSPPWGGGEKLFF	TGTGCCAGCAGCCCCCCGTGGGGAGGAGGTGAAAAACTGTTTTTT
TRBV5-1	TRBD1	TRBJ1-4	once	14	CASSQDRPNEKLFF	TGCGCCAGCAGCCAGGACAGGCCTAATGAAAAACTGTTTTTT
TRBV6-2/TRBV6-3	NA	TRBJ1-5	NA	16	CASSYSGGINDQPQHF	TGTGCCAGCAGTTACTCTGGCGGGATAAACGATCAGCCCCAGCATTTT
TRBV19	TRBD1	TRBJ1-5	NA	14	CASSIGTGSQPQHF	TGTGCCAGTAGTATCGGGACAGGGAGTCAGCCCCAGCATTTT
TRBV15	TRBD2	TRBJ2-7	once	14	CATSSLAGGYEQYF	TGTGCCACCAGCAGTTTAGCGGGAGGCTACGAGCAGTACTTC
TRBV13	NA	TRBJ2-7	NA	16	CASSSGSRGILYEQYF	TGTGCCAGCAGCAGCGGCAGTCGGGGGATCCTCTACGAGCAGTACTTC
TRBV5-6	TRBD2	TRBJ2-5	few	17	CASSLVTSGRAGKTQYF	TGTGCCAGCAGCTTGGTCACTAGCGGGAGGGCCGGGAAGACCCAGTACTTC
TRBV21-1	NA	TRBJ2-3	NA	15	CASNLLGTGKDTQYF	TGTGCCAGCAACCTCTTAGGGACAGGAAAAGATACGCAGTATTTT
TRBV12-3/TRBV12-4	NA	TRBJ1-5	NA	13	CASGQSEEQPQHF	TGTGCCAGCGGGCAGTCGGAGGAACAGCCCCAGCATTTT
TRBV11-3	TRBD1	TRBJ2-1	NA	15	CASSQRQGDYNEQFF	TGTGCCAGCAGCCAACGACAGGGCGATTACAATGAGCAGTTCTTC
TRBV27	TRBD1	TRBJ1-2	few	16	CASKSYSVQGAEGYTF	TGTGCCAGCAAAAGTTATTCCGTACAGGGGGCTGAAGGCTACACCTTC
TRBV2	TRBD1	TRBJ2-7	NA	14	CASLSSRGSYEQYF	TGTGCCAGCCTAAGCTCCAGGGGGAGCTACGAGCAGTACTTC
TRBV6-2/TRBV6-3	NA	TRBJ2-2	NA	16	CASSPRAFVNTGELFF	TGTGCCAGCAGCCCCAGGGCCTTTGTGAACACCGGGGAGCTGTTTTTT
TRBV6-2/TRBV6-3	NA	TRBJ1-2	NA	18	CASSYSFGGGRANYGYTF	TGTGCCAGCAGTTACTCGTTCGGTGGAGGACGGGCTAACTATGGCTACACCTTC
TRBV12-5	TRBD1	TRBJ1-6	many	20	CASGLEAWDRSGLKRGPLHF	TGTGCTAGTGGTTTGGAAGCCTGGGACAGGTCCGGACTGAAAAGGGGACCCCTCCACTTT
TRBV7-9	NA	TRBJ2-1	NA	17	CASSLRPETSGYNEQFF	TGTGCCAGCAGCTTACGGCCTGAGACTTCGGGCTACAATGAGCAGTTCTTC
TRBV5-1	NA	TRBJ1-1	NA	14	CASRLDSHNTEAFF	TGCGCCAGCAGATTGGACAGCCATAACACTGAAGCTTTCTTT
TRBV5-4	NA	TRBJ2-7	NA	13	CASSRMGGTEQYF	TGTGCCAGCAGTCGTATGGGGGGAACCGAGCAGTACTTC
TRBV24-1	NA	TRBJ1-4	NA	11	CATVESEKLFF	TGTGCCACCGTAGAGTCGGAAAAACTGTTTTTT
TRBV28	NA	TRBJ2-1	once	14	CASAPLTSYNEQFF	TGTGCCAGCGCCCCTCTGACATCCTACAATGAGCAGTTCTTC
TRBV5-3	NA	TRBJ2-2	NA	21	CARSLNRDRKRREKFTGELFF	TGTGCCAGAAGCCTAAACCGGGACCGAAAAAGGAGGGAGAAATTCACCGGGGAGCTGTTTTTT
TRBV19	NA	TRBJ2-2	NA	15	CASSLRQISTGELFF	TGTGCCAGTAGTTTAAGACAGATCAGCACCGGGGAGCTGTTTTTT
TRBV28	NA	TRBJ1-5	NA	15	CASSNGQNSNQPQHF	TGTGCCAGCAGCAACGGACAAAATAGCAATCAGCCCCAGCATTTT
TRBV12-3/TRBV12-4	NA	TRBJ1-1	NA	13	CASTPTLRTEAFF	TGTGCCAGCACCCCCACATTGAGGACTGAAGCTTTCTTT
TRBV7-2	NA	TRBJ1-6	NA	15	CASSLVRTRDSPLHF	TGTGCCAGCAGCTTAGTTCGAACACGGGATTCACCCCTCCACTTT
TRBV27	NA	TRBJ2-5	NA	13	CASSFREQETQYF	TGTGCCAGCAGTTTCAGGGAACAAGAGACCCAGTACTTC
TRBV5-1	NA	TRBJ2-3	NA	15	CASSLAASGTDTQYF	TGCGCCAGCAGCTTGGCTGCTAGCGGCACAGATACGCAGTATTTT
TRBV10-3	TRBD2	TRBJ2-5	NA	15	CAISEGTSGRETQYF	TGTGCCATCAGTGAGGGGACTAGCGGGAGAGAGACCCAGTACTTC
TRBV6-2/TRBV6-3	NA	TRBJ2-7	NA	17	CASSYTSRRGRDYEQYF	TGTGCCAGCAGTTACACCTCCCGGAGAGGCCGAGACTACGAGCAGTACTTC
TRBV3-1/TRBV3-2	TRBD2	TRBJ2-1	few	14	CASSRTSTYNEQFF	TGTGCCAGCAGCCGGACTAGCACCTACAATGAGCAGTTCTTC
TRBV10-3	NA	TRBJ2-3	NA	15	CAISEFGGIRDTQYF	TGTGCCATCAGTGAATTTGGAGGGATTCGAGATACGCAGTATTTT
TRBV18	TRBD2	TRBJ2-7	NA	15	CASSPGAGGNYEQYF	TGTGCCAGCTCACCAGGAGCGGGAGGTAACTACGAGCAGTACTTC
TRBV15	TRBD1	TRBJ2-7	few	14	CATSSRTGRNEQYF	TGTGCCACCAGCAGCAGGACAGGGAGGAACGAGCAGTACTTC
TRBV28	TRBD1	TRBJ1-4	NA	14	CASGTGTVNEKLFF	TGTGCCAGCGGAACCGGGACAGTTAATGAAAAACTGTTTTTT
TRBV7-2	TRBD1	TRBJ1-1	NA	17	CASSPTRQGAGNTEAFF	TGTGCCAGCAGCCCCACCAGACAGGGGGCTGGGAACACTGAAGCTTTCTTT
TRBV10-3	TRBD2	TRBJ2-1	NA	19	CAISTGLAGVLSSYNEQFF	TGTGCCATCAGTACGGGACTAGCGGGGGTCCTAAGCTCCTACAATGAGCAGTTCTTC
TRBV13	TRBD1	TRBJ2-4	NA	14	CASSQRGRANIQYF	TGTGCCAGCAGCCAAAGGGGGCGGGCTAACATTCAGTACTTC
TRBV2	TRBD1	TRBJ1-5	NA	14	CASSRTGDNQPQHF	TGTGCCAGCAGTAGGACAGGGGATAATCAGCCCCAGCATTTT
TRBV27	NA	TRBJ1-1	NA	13	CASSSDRTAEAFF	TGTGCCAGCAGTTCTGACAGGACCGCTGAAGCTTTCTTT
TRBV28	TRBD2	TRBJ2-7	NA	13	CASSAGGTPPQYF	TGTGCCAGCAGTGCGGGGGGGACACCTCCGCAGTACTTC
TRBV27	NA	TRBJ1-2	few	13	CAIGLGGVYGYTF	TGTGCCATCGGTCTGGGGGGGGTCTATGGCTACACCTTC
TRBV6-6	NA	TRBJ1-5	NA	13	CASSPGSNQSQHF	TGTGCCAGCAGTCCGGGAAGCAATCAGTCCCAGCATTTT
TRBV7-3	NA	TRBJ2-1	NA	14	CASSLSDYYNEQFF	TGTGCCAGCAGCTTAAGCGACTACTACAATGAGCAGTTCTTC
TRBV12-3/TRBV12-4	TRBD1	TRBJ1-5	few	13	CASRLTGGQPQHF	TGTGCCAGCAGGTTGACAGGGGGTCAGCCCCAGCATTTT
TRBV28	NA	TRBJ1-2	NA	11	CASSLTYGYTF	TGTGCCAGCAGTCTAACCTATGGCTACACCTTC
TRBV2	NA	TRBJ1-5	few	14	CASSGTVSNQPQHF	TGTGCCAGCAGTGGTACAGTCAGCAATCAGCCCCAGCATTTT
TRBV25-1	NA	TRBJ2-7	NA	15	CASSEGWGSLREQYF	TGTGCCAGCAGTGAAGGTTGGGGCAGTCTACGGGAGCAGTACTTC
TRBV29-1	TRBD2	TRBJ2-7	NA	13	CSVVGGDWYEQYF	TGCAGCGTTGTGGGGGGGGATTGGTACGAGCAGTACTTC